The rows below give T cell receptor beta chains drawn from one sample of a study of immune cell composition in non-small cell lung cancer. Using immunoSEQ multiplex PCR, the repertoire was profiled, and TCRdb retains in-frame clones only, with some absent. The sample carries about 2,500 clones, roughly 77% recorded once. Sequencing input: non-adjacent lung tissue. The receptors were sampled from a human donor with non-small cell lung cancer. CDR3s include the opening cysteine and the closing phenylalanine or tryptophan. A D gene is named only where the DNA matches it firmly. Clone size is given for some rows only: seen once, a few or many times, or a class if the clone is expanded.

d_call: NA; v_call: TRBV30; j_call: TRBJ2-3; cdr3_length: 14; clone_size: NA; cdr3_nt: TGTGCCTGGAGTCGCCTAGCTAGCACAGATACGCAGTATTTT; cdr3_aa: CAWSRLASTDTQYF
d_call: NA; v_call: TRBV19; j_call: TRBJ1-1; cdr3_length: 14; clone_size: NA; cdr3_nt: TGTGCCAGTAGTATAGGAACAGGGACCACTGAAGCTTTCTTT; cdr3_aa: CASSIGTGTTEAFF
d_call: NA; v_call: TRBV28; j_call: TRBJ1-1; cdr3_length: 15; clone_size: once; cdr3_nt: TGTGCCAGCAGTTTAAATCTGGGGCTGAACACTGAAGCTTTCTTT; cdr3_aa: CASSLNLGLNTEAFF
d_call: NA; v_call: TRBV10-1; j_call: TRBJ1-1; cdr3_length: 13; clone_size: NA; cdr3_nt: TGCGCCACCCAACGGGGGGTTAACACTGAAGCTTTCTTT; cdr3_aa: CATQRGVNTEAFF
d_call: NA; v_call: TRBV6-1; j_call: TRBJ1-2; cdr3_length: 15; clone_size: NA; cdr3_nt: TGTGCCAGCAGTGAAGCGCTAGGCGGTTCTTATGGCTACACCTTC; cdr3_aa: CASSEALGGSYGYTF
d_call: NA; v_call: TRBV2; j_call: TRBJ1-5; cdr3_length: 16; clone_size: NA; cdr3_nt: TGTGCCAGCAGTGAATTTGGGAGGGCACGGGGTCAGCCCCAGCATTTT; cdr3_aa: CASSEFGRARGQPQHF
d_call: NA; v_call: TRBV12-5; j_call: TRBJ1-2; cdr3_length: 13; clone_size: NA; cdr3_nt: TGTGCTAGTGGTTTTCAGACTAACTATGGCTACACCTTC; cdr3_aa: CASGFQTNYGYTF
d_call: TRBD1; v_call: TRBV9; j_call: TRBJ1-4; cdr3_length: 14; clone_size: NA; cdr3_nt: TGTGCCAGCAGCGCGGACAGGGTTGACGAAAAACTGTTTTTT; cdr3_aa: CASSADRVDEKLFF
d_call: TRBD2; v_call: TRBV28; j_call: TRBJ2-5; cdr3_length: 15; clone_size: once; cdr3_nt: TGTGCCAGCAGACCTAGCGGGAGTTCGGGAAGGACCCAGTACTTC; cdr3_aa: CASRPSGSSGRTQYF
d_call: NA; v_call: TRBV4-2; j_call: TRBJ2-3; cdr3_length: 15; clone_size: once; cdr3_nt: TGTGCCAGCAGCCAAGGGGGCGGGGTCACAGATACGCAGTATTTT; cdr3_aa: CASSQGGGVTDTQYF
d_call: NA; v_call: TRBV7-9; j_call: TRBJ1-5; cdr3_length: 13; clone_size: NA; cdr3_nt: TGTGCCAGCAGCTTGGAAGGCGGTCAGCCCCAGCATTTT; cdr3_aa: CASSLEGGQPQHF
d_call: NA; v_call: TRBV16; j_call: TRBJ2-1; cdr3_length: 14; clone_size: NA; cdr3_nt: TGTGCCAGCAGCCAATCGACCCTAGGCAATGAGCAGTTCTTC; cdr3_aa: CASSQSTLGNEQFF
d_call: TRBD2; v_call: TRBV27; j_call: TRBJ2-1; cdr3_length: 15; clone_size: NA; cdr3_nt: TGTGCCAGCACCCCCCGACTAGCGGGAGGCAATGAGCAGTTCTTC; cdr3_aa: CASTPRLAGGNEQFF
d_call: NA; v_call: TRBV7-9; j_call: TRBJ1-2; cdr3_length: 13; clone_size: NA; cdr3_nt: TGTGCCAGCAGCTTACAAACAGACTATGGCTACACCTTC; cdr3_aa: CASSLQTDYGYTF
d_call: NA; v_call: TRBV30; j_call: TRBJ1-5; cdr3_length: 14; clone_size: NA; cdr3_nt: TGTGCCTGGAGTGTGATGCGGAGCAATCAGCCCCAGCATTTT; cdr3_aa: CAWSVMRSNQPQHF
d_call: NA; v_call: TRBV18; j_call: TRBJ2-1; cdr3_length: 14; clone_size: NA; cdr3_nt: TGTGCCAGCTCACCAGATCCGGGATCCAATGAGCAGTTCTTC; cdr3_aa: CASSPDPGSNEQFF
d_call: TRBD1; v_call: TRBV6-5; j_call: TRBJ1-3; cdr3_length: 12; clone_size: large; cdr3_nt: TGTGCCAGCAGGGGACAGGGAAACACCATATATTTT; cdr3_aa: CASRGQGNTIYF
d_call: NA; v_call: TRBV30; j_call: TRBJ1-6; cdr3_length: 14; clone_size: NA; cdr3_nt: TGTGCCTTAAATAAGGGGGTCTTTCGTTCACCCCTCCACTTT; cdr3_aa: CALNKGVFRSPLHF
d_call: TRBD2; v_call: TRBV28; j_call: TRBJ2-1; cdr3_length: 17; clone_size: few; cdr3_nt: TGTGCCAGCAGTTCTCTAGCGGAAGCGAGCTCCTACAATGAGCAGTTCTTC; cdr3_aa: CASSSLAEASSYNEQFF
d_call: NA; v_call: TRBV2; j_call: TRBJ1-5; cdr3_length: 12; clone_size: NA; cdr3_nt: TGTGCCAGCAGTGCGGGCAATCAGCCCCAGCATTTT; cdr3_aa: CASSAGNQPQHF
d_call: TRBD2; v_call: TRBV2; j_call: TRBJ2-1; cdr3_length: 17; clone_size: NA; cdr3_nt: TGTGCCAGCAGTGAAGCGCTTCTAGCGGGAGTGGACAATGAGCAGTTCTTC; cdr3_aa: CASSEALLAGVDNEQFF
d_call: NA; v_call: TRBV7-9; j_call: TRBJ2-7; cdr3_length: 16; clone_size: once; cdr3_nt: TGTGCCAGCAGCCACCCGAAACAGGGCCCCTCCTACGAGCAGTACTTC; cdr3_aa: CASSHPKQGPSYEQYF
d_call: NA; v_call: TRBV13; j_call: TRBJ1-6; cdr3_length: 13; clone_size: NA; cdr3_nt: TGTGCCAGCAGCTCAACGGGGAATTCACCCCTCCACTTT; cdr3_aa: CASSSTGNSPLHF
d_call: TRBD1; v_call: TRBV30; j_call: TRBJ1-1; cdr3_length: 12; clone_size: NA; cdr3_nt: TGTGCCTGGGGACAGGCGAACACTGAAGCTTTCTTT; cdr3_aa: CAWGQANTEAFF
d_call: NA; v_call: TRBV18; j_call: TRBJ1-1; cdr3_length: 13; clone_size: NA; cdr3_nt: TGTGCCAGCTCACTTACGGGGAACACTGAAGCTTTCTTT; cdr3_aa: CASSLTGNTEAFF
d_call: TRBD1; v_call: TRBV18; j_call: TRBJ1-1; cdr3_length: 16; clone_size: NA; cdr3_nt: TGTGCCAGCTCGGACAGGTTGGCTCCAATGAACACTGAAGCTTTCTTT; cdr3_aa: CASSDRLAPMNTEAFF
d_call: NA; v_call: TRBV2; j_call: TRBJ1-2; cdr3_length: 13; clone_size: NA; cdr3_nt: TGTGCCAGCAGCGGACAGTCCTGGGGTGGCTACACCTTC; cdr3_aa: CASSGQSWGGYTF
d_call: NA; v_call: TRBV11-1; j_call: TRBJ2-1; cdr3_length: 12; clone_size: NA; cdr3_nt: TGTGCCAGCAGCTCCCAGGGGCATGCGCAGTTCTTC; cdr3_aa: CASSSQGHAQFF
d_call: TRBD2; v_call: TRBV5-1; j_call: TRBJ2-7; cdr3_length: 15; clone_size: NA; cdr3_nt: TGCGCCAGCAGCTTGGACAGCGGGGGCCGCTACGAGCAGTACTTC; cdr3_aa: CASSLDSGGRYEQYF
d_call: NA; v_call: TRBV11-2; j_call: TRBJ1-2; cdr3_length: 15; clone_size: NA; cdr3_nt: TGTGCCAGCAGCGCCGCCGGCACAGGGAAGTATGGCTACACCTTC; cdr3_aa: CASSAAGTGKYGYTF
d_call: NA; v_call: TRBV11-2; j_call: TRBJ1-5; cdr3_length: 17; clone_size: NA; cdr3_nt: TGTGCCAGCAGCACTCTCATGGACAGAACATGCAATCAGCCCCAGCATTTT; cdr3_aa: CASSTLMDRTCNQPQHF
d_call: NA; v_call: TRBV29-1; j_call: TRBJ1-1; cdr3_length: 13; clone_size: once; cdr3_nt: TGCAGCGTTAGGCGGGGGGCGAACACTGAAGCTTTCTTT; cdr3_aa: CSVRRGANTEAFF
d_call: TRBD2; v_call: TRBV6-5; j_call: TRBJ2-5; cdr3_length: 14; clone_size: NA; cdr3_nt: TGTGCCAGCGGGGGACTAGCGGGGCAAGAGACCCAGTACTTC; cdr3_aa: CASGGLAGQETQYF
d_call: NA; v_call: TRBV9; j_call: TRBJ1-1; cdr3_length: 14; clone_size: NA; cdr3_nt: TGTGCCAGCAGCGTAGCGGGGATGAACACTGAAGCTTTCTTT; cdr3_aa: CASSVAGMNTEAFF
d_call: TRBD2; v_call: TRBV7-2; j_call: TRBJ2-1; cdr3_length: 16; clone_size: NA; cdr3_nt: TGTGCCAGCAGCTTAATTCGGGCTAGCGGGAGACGGGAGCAGTTCTTC; cdr3_aa: CASSLIRASGRREQFF
d_call: NA; v_call: TRBV7-9; j_call: TRBJ2-1; cdr3_length: 13; clone_size: NA; cdr3_nt: TGTGCCAGCAGCTTAGCCGTCCACTTGCGGCTGTTCTTC; cdr3_aa: CASSLAVHLRLFF
d_call: TRBD2; v_call: TRBV11-2; j_call: TRBJ2-5; cdr3_length: 15; clone_size: NA; cdr3_nt: TGTGCCAGCAGCTTACGGGAGGGTACTCTAGAGACCCAGTACTTC; cdr3_aa: CASSLREGTLETQYF
d_call: TRBD1; v_call: TRBV6-1; j_call: TRBJ1-3; cdr3_length: 17; clone_size: NA; cdr3_nt: TGTGCCAGCAGTGAAGCGCTGGCGGGACAGGGTCTCAACACCATATATTTT; cdr3_aa: CASSEALAGQGLNTIYF
d_call: NA; v_call: TRBV6-1; j_call: TRBJ1-2; cdr3_length: 14; clone_size: NA; cdr3_nt: TGTGCCAGCAGGGGGGGGGTAGTGAACTATGGCTACACCTTC; cdr3_aa: CASRGGVVNYGYTF
d_call: TRBD2; v_call: TRBV4-2; j_call: TRBJ2-1; cdr3_length: 14; clone_size: NA; cdr3_nt: TGTGCCAGCAGCCCCGGACTAGTTTCGCCCCAGTGGTTCTTC; cdr3_aa: CASSPGLVSPQWFF
d_call: NA; v_call: TRBV5-4; j_call: TRBJ2-7; cdr3_length: 14; clone_size: large; cdr3_nt: TGTGCCAGCAGCCTTCAGGGGAACGCCTACGAGCAGTACTTC; cdr3_aa: CASSLQGNAYEQYF
d_call: NA; v_call: TRBV29-1; j_call: TRBJ1-2; cdr3_length: 15; clone_size: NA; cdr3_nt: TGCAGCGTTCTGGAAAGGGGGACACCTCCCCGTGGCTACACCTTC; cdr3_aa: CSVLERGTPPRGYTF
d_call: NA; v_call: TRBV27; j_call: TRBJ1-2; cdr3_length: 17; clone_size: NA; cdr3_nt: TGTGCCAGCAGTTCCCGACCGGCCCGGGGGATTAACTATGGCTACACCTTC; cdr3_aa: CASSSRPARGINYGYTF
d_call: TRBD1; v_call: TRBV27; j_call: TRBJ2-3; cdr3_length: 14; clone_size: NA; cdr3_nt: TGTGCCAGCAGAGAAGTCACAGGGGCGGGTACGCAGTATTTT; cdr3_aa: CASREVTGAGTQYF
d_call: TRBD1; v_call: TRBV30; j_call: TRBJ1-1; cdr3_length: 14; clone_size: NA; cdr3_nt: TGTGCCTGTTCTCAGGGGGCGACGAACACTGAAGCTTTCTTT; cdr3_aa: CACSQGATNTEAFF
d_call: NA; v_call: TRBV11-2; j_call: TRBJ2-7; cdr3_length: 13; clone_size: NA; cdr3_nt: TGTGCCAGCAGCTTAGAGGCAGCCTACGAGCAGTACTTC; cdr3_aa: CASSLEAAYEQYF
d_call: TRBD1; v_call: TRBV6-1; j_call: TRBJ2-7; cdr3_length: 14; clone_size: NA; cdr3_nt: TGTGCCAGCAGTCCCGGACAGGGTTCCCACGAGCAGTACTTC; cdr3_aa: CASSPGQGSHEQYF
d_call: TRBD2; v_call: TRBV6-6; j_call: TRBJ2-7; cdr3_length: 14; clone_size: NA; cdr3_nt: TGTGCCAGCAGTTACGGGACTAGGACCTACGAGCAGTACTTC; cdr3_aa: CASSYGTRTYEQYF
d_call: TRBD1; v_call: TRBV6-1; j_call: TRBJ2-3; cdr3_length: 15; clone_size: NA; cdr3_nt: TGTGCCAGCAGCACGGGACAGGGGGCCGCAGATACGCAGTATTTT; cdr3_aa: CASSTGQGAADTQYF
d_call: TRBD1; v_call: TRBV10-3; j_call: TRBJ2-2; cdr3_length: 15; clone_size: NA; cdr3_nt: TGTGCCATCAGTGATACCACAGGGGGCACCGGGGAGCTGTTTTTT; cdr3_aa: CAISDTTGGTGELFF
d_call: NA; v_call: TRBV5-1; j_call: TRBJ1-1; cdr3_length: 13; clone_size: NA; cdr3_nt: TGCGCCAGCAGCTTGTCCAGGGGCACTGAAGCTTTCTTT; cdr3_aa: CASSLSRGTEAFF
d_call: NA; v_call: TRBV19; j_call: TRBJ2-3; cdr3_length: 14; clone_size: NA; cdr3_nt: TGTGCCAGTAGTATGGCCGCTAGCACAGATACGCAGTATTTT; cdr3_aa: CASSMAASTDTQYF
d_call: NA; v_call: TRBV21-1; j_call: TRBJ2-5; cdr3_length: 16; clone_size: once; cdr3_nt: TGTGCCAGCAGCAAAGGGGGCCAGGGAATCGGAGAGACCCAGTACTTC; cdr3_aa: CASSKGGQGIGETQYF
d_call: NA; v_call: TRBV7-6; j_call: TRBJ1-3; cdr3_length: 13; clone_size: NA; cdr3_nt: TGTGCCAGCAGCCGAGGCGGCGGAAACACCATATATTTT; cdr3_aa: CASSRGGGNTIYF
d_call: TRBD1; v_call: TRBV7-4; j_call: TRBJ1-5; cdr3_length: 13; clone_size: NA; cdr3_nt: TGTGCCACGACCGGGGACAGAAATCAGCCCCAGCATTTT; cdr3_aa: CATTGDRNQPQHF